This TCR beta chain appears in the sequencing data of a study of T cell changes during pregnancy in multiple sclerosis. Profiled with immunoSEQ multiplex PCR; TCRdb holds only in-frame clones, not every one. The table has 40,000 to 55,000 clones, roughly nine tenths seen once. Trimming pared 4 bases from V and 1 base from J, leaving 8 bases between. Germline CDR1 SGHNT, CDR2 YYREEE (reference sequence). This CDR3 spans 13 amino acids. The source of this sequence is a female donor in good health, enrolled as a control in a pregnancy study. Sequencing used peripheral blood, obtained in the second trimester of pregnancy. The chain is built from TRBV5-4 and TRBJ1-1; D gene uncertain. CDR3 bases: TGTGCCAGCAGCCTACCAGGGAACACTGAAGCTTTCTTT. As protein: CASSLPGNTEAFF.